This T cell receptor beta chain came from a study of CD8+ T cells in alopecia areata listed by TCRdb under 2018. Study-wide context: Treated patients were enrolled in an open-label pilot trial of oral tofacitinib at 5 to 10 mg twice daily for moderate-to-severe alopecia areata. Patients stayed on tofacitinib for 6 to 18 months and then had 6 months of follow-up off drug so that delayed response and recurrence could be assessed. The SALT score, which quantifies the percentage of affected scalp surface area, was used to measure disease severity in treated patients. In both human patients and the C3H/HeJ mouse model, the study applied high-throughput TCRbeta sequencing to look at T cell clonal expansion in alopecia areata. In humans, TCRbeta sequencing was performed on scalp tissue and on sorted CD4+ and CD8+ peripheral blood T cells from healthy controls and from patients with patchy or totalis/universalis alopecia areata. Tofacitinib-treated patients had biopsies at baseline and at 4 and 24 weeks of treatment, with a later scalp biopsy in several patients. Scalp clonality was compared across normal scalp (n=4), patchy alopecia areata scalp (n=8), and alopecia totalis/universalis scalp (n=8). RNA was extracted with the PAXgene miRNA kit for fixed scalp, the miRNeasy kit for PBMCs, and the RNeasy kit for mouse skin. TCRbeta CDR3 regions were amplified by immunoSEQ multiplex PCR using 35 Vbeta forward and 13 Jbeta reverse primers. The research as a whole found: Higher clonality and more expanded CD8+ clones were observed in lesional scalp than in normal scalp, particularly in alopecia totalis/universalis, a finding suggestive of antigenic drive. Scalp TCR repertoire analysis is complicated because resident alphabeta T cells in normal human skin are also sequenced, whereas mouse skin is dominated by gammadelta T cells. Tofacitinib significantly lowered scalp clonality and the number of expanded CD8+ clones among the top 100 scalp clones. Many expanded lesional clones persisted in scalp and blood during tofacitinib treatment, which may partly explain relapse after stopping treatment. Compared with mice, TCR sequences shared between patients were less clear, possibly partly because of HLA diversity across the patient population. Because the treated cohort was small and included a single nonresponder, larger studies are needed to assess links between baseline CD8+ expansion and response.

The CDR3 has 11 amino acids, counting the end cysteine and phenylalanine. CDR3 DNA is the only sequence kept; it has 33 bases, read in frame from the first base. V is clipped by 6 bases and J by 5 bases, and the sequence between their germline boundaries is 10 bases long. CDR1 and CDR2 were assigned from the germline V gene as SQVTM and ANQGSEA. Concerning this clone: What this receptor recognizes is not known. Within one base of it there is no much larger clone, and no base qualities were kept.

Library preparation used the immunoSEQ multiplex PCR assay. RNA was extracted from all samples and reverse transcribed into cDNA as template for TCR sequencing. SuperScript III was used to make first-strand cDNA, primed with a 2:1 mix of oligo-dT and random hexamers. A synthetic immune receptor repertoire was used to measure amplification bias, and any remaining bias was corrected computationally. Turning to the authors' computational methods: Raw reads were preprocessed for error removal, and CDR3 was defined according to IMGT conventions as running from the conserved cysteine to phenylalanine. Clonality was computed by normalizing Shannon entropy by log2 of the number of productive unique TCRs and subtracting the result from 1. Whether scalp clones were CD4 or CD8 was inferred by matching scalp TCRbeta sequences against CD4 and CD8 repertoires sorted from blood. The clones in this table, taken by TCRdb from immuneACCESS, are in-frame only. Not every clone is retained; where verified, under half of the shortfall comes from an unresolved V gene, and the cause of the rest is unknown. V, J and clone size were drawn from that table, and D and trimming were deduced from the DNA. The sample data list roughly 180,000 clones, and 60% to 70% of these were observed just once. The biggest ten clones account for about 3.5% of the sample.

Reading the label with the study, this specimen's time point is: around 29 days on oral tofacitinib. In the paper's terms, the treatment or condition label means: oral pan-JAK inhibitor, 5-10 mg twice daily. Peripheral blood and lesional scalp punch biopsies were obtained from patients with alopecia areata. PBMCs were separated by density centrifugation and stained for CD3, CD4 and CD8, after which CD4+ and CD8+ T cells were sorted on a FACSAria. The sample consisted of CD4+ T cells sorted from blood, taken at week 4, from a patient treated with tofacitinib. This chain joins TRBV29-1 to TRBJ1-2, and possibly TRBD1, on 5 matching bases. This receptor was identified in a human donor with alopecia areata. The CDR3 in this case is CSVAGSYGYTF. At the DNA level, the sequence is TGCAGCGTAGCAGGGAGTTATGGCTACACCTTC.